Below, 25 T cell receptor beta chains from the same sample are listed, as sequenced in a study of tumor and adjacent non-tumor tissue in lung cancer (dated by TCRdb to the late 2010s). Libraries were made using multiplex PCR. TCRdb names Illumina HiSeq 2500 as the instrument used. TCRbeta libraries were constructed through three rounds of nested PCR with primers (Table S4) according to protocols adapted from ARM-PCR. TCRdb itself trimmed the public reads at Q25 with fastp, ran MiXCR and retained productive beta chains. When rows share a CDR3 protein, they turn into one entry using the most common DNA and genes. In all, the sample holds 43,000 or so distinct CDR3 sequences, and around three fifths of those were seen once. Of the sample, 45% to 50% is held by the ten largest clones. RNA was extracted from bulk unsorted tissue and checked for quality with a NanoDrop ND-1000 and an Agilent 2100. The normal lung samples consisted of distant non-tumor tissue collected more than 3 cm from the tumor edge.

The specimen sequenced was distant non-tumor lung tissue. These receptors originate from a man aged 45-65 years with non-small cell lung cancer.

At least ten counts were recorded for this clonotype. The chain employs TRBV10-1 and TRBJ2-2, with 9 bases that match TRBD1. Germline trimming cut 3 bases from V and 6 bases from J; bases unmatched to any gene: 14. Per the germline V gene, CDR1 is WNHNN and CDR2 is SYGVQD (reference sequence). The CDR3 is 18 amino acids. The CDR3 DNA reads as TGCGCCAGCAGTGAATACTACGACAGGGGGAAGGGGGCCGGGGAGCTGTTTTTT. It encodes CASSEYYDRGKGAGELFF.

The chain recombines TRBV7-9 with TRBJ2-1; TRBD2 matches 8 bases. The CDR3 sequence is 13 residues long. CDR1 and CDR2 from the germline V gene are SEHNR and FQNEAQ (reference sequence). Trimming cost V 5 bases and J 12 bases; bases outside gene matches: 9. The chain's CDR3 is CASSIVAGQGQFF. The CDR3 DNA sequence: TGTGCCAGCAGCATAGTAGCGGGACAAGGGCAGTTCTTC.

V and J are TRBV29-1 and TRBJ2-3, with D perhaps TRBD1 (6 bases). Germline CDR1 reads SQVTM; CDR2 reads ANQGSEA. There are 14 residues in the CDR3. Trimming removed 8 bases from V and 2 bases from J, with 17 bases in between. CDR3 sequence reads: CSIPNRGHTDTQYF. The CDR3 nucleotides read TGCAGCATCCCTAACCGGGGACACACAGATACGCAGTATTTT.

About this clonotype: The germline gene is not matched at one end of the junction; a read error may be the cause. The chain is built from TRBV4-2 and TRBJ2-3, with a possible D match to TRBD2 (6 bases). This CDR3 has 13 residues. The V gene's germline CDR1 is LGHNA and CDR2 YNFKEQ. The CDR3 DNA reads TGTGCCAGCGGGACTGCCTTCACAGATATGCAGTATTTT. It translates to CASGTAFTDMQYF.

V gene TRBV11-1 combines with J gene TRBJ2-7; D might be TRBD2 (5 bases). CDR3 length: 14 residues. Trimming took 6 bases from V and 1 from J, leaving 13 bases between them. CDR1 is SGHAT, CDR2 FQDESV, per germline (reference sequence). CDR3 protein: CASSLEVQSYEQYF. CDR3 bases: TGTGCCAGCAGTTTGGAGGTACAATCCTACGAGCAGTACTTC.

To note about this clonotype: Just one base apart from a much larger clone, this may be a read error. The chain recombines TRBV14 with TRBJ1-1; 11 nucleotides align to TRBD1. This CDR3 is 16 amino acids long. J was trimmed by 6 bases and V by 6 bases; bases with no gene match: 12. Per the germline V gene, CDR1 is SGHDN and CDR2 is FVKESK. The CDR3 protein is CASRRRTGGMLAEAFF. CDR3 nucleotides: TGTGCCAGCAGACGACGGACAGGGGGCATGCTGGCTGAAGCTTTCTTT.

About this clonotype: The junction differs from germline at one of its ends, possibly a read error. The chain employs TRBV4-2 and TRBJ2-3; TRBD1 matches at 7 bases. The germline CDR1 and CDR2 sequences are LGHNA and YNFKEQ. The CDR3 loop spans 17 amino acids. The DNA for the CDR3 is TGTGAAAGCAGCCAAAGTATTGAGGGGGCGAGCACGGATACGCAGTATTTT. It yields the protein CESSQSIEGASTDTQYF.

Of note for this clonotype: Because the CDR3 is missing its conserved closing phenylalanine or tryptophan, this is likely a read error. This chain connects TRBV6-5 to TRBJ1-2; D is uncertain. The CDR3 runs 14 residues. Between the trimmed V and J ends, which lost 2 bases and 3 bases, there was a span of 10 bases. Germline loops: CDR1 MNHEY, CDR2 SVGAGI. DNA for the CDR3: TGTGCCAGCAGTTACGAGCGATCTGACTATGGCTACACCTTA. Translating it yields CASSYERSDYGYTL.

Concerning this clonotype itself: The final CDR3 position lacks the conserved phenylalanine or tryptophan, pointing to a likely read error. This rearrangement joins TRBV11-2 to TRBJ2-3, with D maybe TRBD1 (5 bases). The CDR3 totals 15 residues. From germline, CDR1 is SGHAT and CDR2 FQNNGV. In DNA form, the CDR3 reads TGTGCCATCAGCACCCCAGGGAATGTGGGCGATATGCAGTATTCT. Encoded protein: CAISTPGNVGDMQYS.

As for this clonotype: A junction end diverges from the germline sequence, so it may reflect a read error. The chain recombines TRBV4-1 with TRBJ2-2; D is tentatively TRBD1 or TRBD2 (5 bases each). The CDR3 contains 14 residues. Germline loops: CDR1 MGHRA, CDR2 YSYEKL. CDR3 sequence (DNA): TGCACCAGCAGCCAAGTAGACAGCACCGGGGAGATGTTTTTT. This gives the protein CTSSQVDSTGEMFF.

For this clonotype: This may stem from a read error, because a much larger clone lies one nucleotide away. The rearrangement uses TRBV11-2 and TRBJ1-1; D perhaps matches TRBD1 (6 bases). This CDR3 has 14 residues. Trimming left V 5 bases short and J 1 base short, with 11 bases between. CDR1 is SGHAT and CDR2 is FQNNGV in the germline V gene. The CDR3 region is CASSPGTTNTEAFF. The CDR3 bases are TGTGCCAGCAGCCCCGGGACAACGAACACTGAAGCTTTCTTT.

This clonotype was counted a few times. This may be a read error: a much more frequent sequence differs by one nucleotide. The chain recombines TRBV7-8 with TRBJ2-1, with D unresolved. Trimming cost V 1 base and J 8 bases, with 6 bases left between them. Germline V CDR1 and CDR2: SGHVS, FQNEAQ. The CDR3 runs 12 residues. CDR3 protein: CASSLGMDEQFF. In DNA, the CDR3 is TGTGCCAGCAGCTTAGGTATGGATGAGCAGTTCTTC.

This clonotype has just a few counts. Just one base apart from a much larger clone, this may be a read error. The V gene is TRBV5-4, the J gene TRBJ2-3; D is perhaps TRBD1 (5 bases). Germline loops: CDR1 SGHNT, CDR2 YYREEE (reference sequence). Trimming removed 4 bases at V and 8 bases at J, with 14 bases between. CDR3 length: 13 residues. CDR3 sequence reads: CASSPQGSGTQYF. DNA for the CDR3: TGTGCCAGCAGCCCGCAGGGATCAGGTACGCAGTATTTT.

V and J are TRBV5-1 and TRBJ2-1; a weak D match, TRBD1 (6 bases). Germline CDR1 is SGHRS and CDR2 is YFSETQ. V lost 2 bases and J lost 9, with 21 bases in between. CDR3 size: 16 residues. CDR3 protein: CASSFLSTGTDGEQFF. The CDR3 DNA is TGCGCCAGCAGCTTTCTGTCGACAGGAACAGATGGTGAGCAGTTCTTC.

Regarding this clonotype: At one boundary the junction diverges from the germline segment, which might be a read error. The rearrangement joins TRBV6-5 to TRBJ1-2; the D is unclear. The CDR3 loop spans 14 amino acids. CDR1 MNHEY and CDR2 SVGAGI come from the germline V gene. CDR3 sequence reads: CASSYERSNYVYTF. CDR3 nucleotides: TGTGCCAGCAGTTATGAGCGATCTAACTATGTCTACACCTTC.

With regard to this clonotype: The junction does not match germline at one end; this may be a read error. The V gene is TRBV20-1, the J gene TRBJ1-5; 12 bases agree with TRBD1. The germline V gene has CDR1 DFQATT and CDR2 SNEGSKA (reference sequence). The CDR3 sequence is 15 residues long. The CDR3 coding sequence is TGCATTGCCGGGACAGGGGGCCGAAGCAATCAGCCCCAACATTTT. Its protein product is CIAGTGGRSNQPQHF.

Comment on this clonotype: One end of the junction is discordant with germline, which a read error may explain. The rearrangement joins TRBV4-2 to TRBJ1-2; no firm D call. The CDR3 extends over 14 amino acids. Germline CDR1 LGHNA, CDR2 YNFKEQ. In DNA form, the CDR3 reads TGTGCCAGCAGTCAAGTGTCAGTAAACTATGACTACACCTTC. It codes for CASSQVSVNYDYTF.

With regard to this clonotype: This CDR3 fails to terminate in the conserved phenylalanine or tryptophan, so it likely reflects a read error. The limits of the CDR3 on the DNA are not certain, so only TCRdb's listed CDR3 is given. J is TRBJ2-3 and V is TRBV11-2; the table's D call, TRBD2, was not checked against the DNA. The CDR3 spans 12 amino acids, including both terminal residues. Germline CDR1 SGHAT, CDR2 FQNNGV. The CDR3 sequence is CASNFPGLARNL.

The chain couples TRBV11-2 to TRBJ1-2, with D unclear. The CDR3 has 15 amino acids. Germline V gene sequence: CDR1 SGHAT, CDR2 FQNNGV. Between the trimmed V and J ends, which lost 2 bases and 5 bases, there was a span of 15 bases. CDR3 amino acids: CASSLSKGGLYGYTF. As DNA, the CDR3 is TGTGCCAGCAGCTTAAGCAAGGGTGGGCTGTATGGCTACACCTTC.

This clonotype came up many times. This chain joins TRBV14 and TRBJ2-7; the match to TRBD2 covers 7 bases. V shed 1 base, J shed 0 bases, and the junction held 12 bases outside the gene matches. CDR1 is SGHDN, CDR2 FVKESK, per germline. The CDR3 runs to 18 residues. The CDR3 loop reads CASSQGGLSGTTSYEQYF. The CDR3 bases are TGTGCCAGCAGCCAAGGGGGTTTAAGCGGGACTACCTCCTACGAGCAGTACTTC.

The V call is TRBV29-1, the J call TRBJ2-7; 11 bases agree with TRBD2. V shed 7 bases and J 8 bases; nucleotides not matched to a gene: 13. CDR3 length: 14 amino acids. The germline CDR1 and CDR2 sequences are SQVTM and ANQGSEA. DNA for the CDR3: TGCAGCGCTACAACTAGCGGGAGCCTTTACAAGCAGTACTTC. Its protein product is CSATTSGSLYKQYF.

Regarding this clonotype: A much more abundant neighbour one base away suggests this may be a read error. V and J are TRBV14 and TRBJ1-1; D is uncertain. CDR1 is SGHDN and CDR2 is FVKESK in the germline V gene. CDR3 length: 13 amino acids. The DNA for the CDR3 is TGTGCCAGCAGCCAAGACAGCAACACTGGAGCTTTCTTT. Encoded protein: CASSQDSNTGAFF.

Of note for this clonotype: The junction shows a germline mismatch at one end, possibly a read error. This chain uses TRBV6-2 or TRBV6-3 with TRBJ2-1; no definite D call. The V gene's germline CDR1 is MNHEY and CDR2 SVGEGT. This CDR3 comprises 11 residues. CDR3 sequence reads: CASSPQDRPFF. DNA for the CDR3: TGTGCTAGCAGTCCCCAGGACCGGCCGTTCTTC.

To note about this clonotype: A read error may be the cause here, since a much bigger clone is one base away. The chain uses TRBV5-1 and TRBJ2-3, with TRBD2 identical over 11 bases. The CDR3 has 15 amino acids. Per the germline V gene, CDR1 is SGHRS and CDR2 is YFSETQ. Trimming took 10 bases from V and 4 from J; bases not matched to a gene: 11. This chain's CDR3 is CACNKLAGEADTQYF. CDR3 sequence (DNA): TGCGCCTGCAACAAACTAGCGGGAGAAGCAGATACGCAGTATTTT. Based on the CDR3 plus reference TRBV5-1 and TRBJ2-3, the full variable domain is KAGVTQTPRYLIKTRGQQVTLSCSPISGHRSVSWYQQTPGQGLQFLFEYFSETQRNKGNFPGRFSGRQFSNSRSEMNVSTLELGDSALYLCACNKLAGEADTQYFGPGTRLTVL.

A remark on this clonotype: This may be a read error: a much more frequent sequence differs by one nucleotide. The rearrangement joins TRBV11-2 to TRBJ2-1; no firm D call. Germline assignment: CDR1 SGHAT and CDR2 FQNNGV. The CDR3 length is 14 residues. The CDR3 DNA follows: TGTGCCAGCACCTTACCGCACGGCCCTGATGAGCAGTTCTTC. Translation: CASTLPHGPDEQFF.